This is a list of T cell receptor beta chains from one sample in a study of cytomegalovirus exposure and HLA in healthy donors. TCRdb's table, derived via immunoSEQ multiplex PCR, lists solely in-frame clones and lacks some. This sample carries under 95,000 clones, around 94% of them seen once, and the ten largest clones take roughly 2.1%. Sample: PBMCs. The receptors were gathered from a woman younger than 35 in good health and CMV-seronegative. Each CDR3 is given with its conserved first and last residue. A D gene is named only where the DNA matches it firmly. Clone size, where shown, is once, few, many, or a class for clones that have expanded.

size,J,D,V,CDR3,DNA
once,TRBJ1-4,TRBD1,TRBV7-9,CASSRQGTGEKLFF,TGTGCCAGCAGCCGACAGGGGACAGGAGAAAAACTGTTTTTT
.,TRBJ2-1,TRBD1,TRBV2,CARRSQGGNEQFF,TGTGCCAGGCGGTCACAGGGGGGCAATGAGCAGTTCTTC
.,TRBJ2-1,.,TRBV12-5,CASGLVGTYNEQFF,TGTGCTAGTGGTTTGGTCGGTACGTACAATGAGCAGTTCTTC
.,TRBJ2-7,.,TRBV27,CASMGGYEQYF,TGTGCCAGCATGGGGGGCTACGAGCAGTACTTC
.,TRBJ2-1,.,TRBV15,CATSPAAAGFEQFF,TGTGCCACCAGCCCCGCAGCGGCGGGGTTTGAGCAGTTCTTC
.,TRBJ2-7,TRBD1,TRBV6-5,CASSYQGAKFYEQYF,TGTGCCAGCAGTTACCAGGGGGCAAAATTTTACGAGCAGTACTTC
.,TRBJ2-1,.,TRBV7-9,CASSLLLRGNEQFF,TGTGCCAGCAGTCTCCTTTTACGAGGCAATGAGCAGTTCTTC
.,TRBJ2-5,TRBD2,TRBV15,CATRSGGETQYF,TGTGCCACCAGGTCGGGGGGTGAGACCCAGTACTTC
.,TRBJ2-3,TRBD2,TRBV2,CASSLADSTDTQYF,TGTGCCAGCAGTCTAGCGGATAGCACAGATACGCAGTATTTT
once,TRBJ1-1,.,TRBV15,CATSRGAWGRTEAFF,TGTGCCACCAGCAGGGGGGCATGGGGGCGGACTGAAGCTTTCTTT
.,TRBJ2-1,TRBD2,TRBV30,CAWTFTSVEQFF,TGTGCCTGGACCTTCACTAGCGTTGAGCAGTTCTTC